What follows describes a single T cell receptor beta chain. These data belong to a study of OX40 agonist ivuxolimab in advanced cancers. Study-level background: Patients enrolled in dose escalation were diagnosed with hepatocellular carcinoma, melanoma, renal cell or head and neck cancer.

Here immunoSEQ multiplex PCR was the method, and the copy in TCRdb shows in-frame clones only, minus some. The table records roughly 29,000 clones, less than 95% of them present only once. The receptor comes from an adult with an advanced solid tumor such as melanoma, head and neck, liver or kidney cancer. The source material was CD4+ or CD8+ T cells sorted from blood, sampled in a trial of the OX40 agonist ivuxolimab.

CDR3 loop: CASSLDHGASGYGYTF. The CDR3, as DNA: TGTGCCAGCAGCTTAGATCATGGGGCATCGGGCTATGGCTACACCTTC. The rearrangement joins TRBV11-2 to TRBJ1-2; the D gene is possibly TRBD1 (5 bases). This CDR3 has 16 amino acids. V dropped 0 bases and J dropped 4 bases, with 15 bases sitting between them. Germline lookup yields CDR1 SGHAT and CDR2 FQNNGV.